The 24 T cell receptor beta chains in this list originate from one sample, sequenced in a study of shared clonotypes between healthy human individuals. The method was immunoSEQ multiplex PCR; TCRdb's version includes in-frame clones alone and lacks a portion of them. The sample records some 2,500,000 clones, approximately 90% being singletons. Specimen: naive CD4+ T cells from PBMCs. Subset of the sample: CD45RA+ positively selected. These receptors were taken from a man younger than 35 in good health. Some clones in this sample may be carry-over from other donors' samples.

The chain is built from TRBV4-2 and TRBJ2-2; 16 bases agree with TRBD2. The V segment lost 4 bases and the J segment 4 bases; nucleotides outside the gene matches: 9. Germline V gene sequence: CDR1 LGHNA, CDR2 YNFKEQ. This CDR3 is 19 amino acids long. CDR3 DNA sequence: TGTGCCAGCAGCCGATCGGGACTAGCGGGAGGGGCGGGCACCGGGGAGCTGTTTTTT. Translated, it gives CASSRSGLAGGAGTGELFF.

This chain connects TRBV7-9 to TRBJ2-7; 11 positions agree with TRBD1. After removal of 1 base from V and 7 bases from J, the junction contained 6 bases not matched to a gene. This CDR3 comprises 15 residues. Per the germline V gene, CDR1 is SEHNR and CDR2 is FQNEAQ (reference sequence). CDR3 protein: CASSLEGQGVGEQYF. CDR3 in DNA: TGTGCCAGCAGCTTAGAGGGACAGGGGGTAGGTGAGCAGTACTTC.

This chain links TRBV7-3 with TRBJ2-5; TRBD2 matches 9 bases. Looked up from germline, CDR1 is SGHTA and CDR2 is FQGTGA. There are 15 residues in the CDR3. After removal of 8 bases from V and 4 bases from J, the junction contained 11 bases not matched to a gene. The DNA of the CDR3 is TGTGCCAGCGCCGCGGTGGCGGGAGGGCCAGAGACCCAGTACTTC. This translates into CASAAVAGGPETQYF.

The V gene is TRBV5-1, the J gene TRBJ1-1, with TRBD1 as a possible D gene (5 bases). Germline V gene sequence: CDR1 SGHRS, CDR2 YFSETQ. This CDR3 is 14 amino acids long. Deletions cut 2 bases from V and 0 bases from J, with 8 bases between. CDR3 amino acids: CASSFGGVNTEAFF. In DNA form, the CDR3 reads TGCGCCAGCAGCTTTGGAGGGGTGAACACTGAAGCTTTCTTT.

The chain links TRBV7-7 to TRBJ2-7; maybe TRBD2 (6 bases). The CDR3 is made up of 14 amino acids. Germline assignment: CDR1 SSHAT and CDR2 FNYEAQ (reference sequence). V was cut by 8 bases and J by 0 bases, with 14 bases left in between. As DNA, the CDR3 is TGTGCCAGCCAGCGCGCGGGGAGCTCCTACGAGCAGTACTTC. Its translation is CASQRAGSSYEQYF.

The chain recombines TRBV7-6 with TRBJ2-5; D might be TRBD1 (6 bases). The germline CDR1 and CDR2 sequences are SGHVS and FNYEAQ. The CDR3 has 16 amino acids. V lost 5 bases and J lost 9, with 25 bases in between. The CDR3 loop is CASSLRTRDTAWAQYF. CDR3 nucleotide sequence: TGTGCCAGCAGCCTCCGGACCCGGGACACAGCATGGGCCCAGTACTTC.

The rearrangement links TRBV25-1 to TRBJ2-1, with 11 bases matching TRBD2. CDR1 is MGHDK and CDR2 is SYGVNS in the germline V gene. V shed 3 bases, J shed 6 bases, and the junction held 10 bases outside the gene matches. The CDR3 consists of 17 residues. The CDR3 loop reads CASSDRLAGGVINEQFF. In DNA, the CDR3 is TGTGCCAGCAGTGATCGGCTAGCGGGAGGTGTAATCAATGAGCAGTTCTTC.

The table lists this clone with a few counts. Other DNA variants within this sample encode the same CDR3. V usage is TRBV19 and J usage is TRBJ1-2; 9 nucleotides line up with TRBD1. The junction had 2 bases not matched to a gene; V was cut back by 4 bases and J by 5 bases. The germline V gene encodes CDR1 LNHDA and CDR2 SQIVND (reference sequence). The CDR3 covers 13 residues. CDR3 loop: CASSSGQGYGYTF. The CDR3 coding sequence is TGTGCCAGTAGTAGCGGACAGGGGTATGGCTACACCTTC.

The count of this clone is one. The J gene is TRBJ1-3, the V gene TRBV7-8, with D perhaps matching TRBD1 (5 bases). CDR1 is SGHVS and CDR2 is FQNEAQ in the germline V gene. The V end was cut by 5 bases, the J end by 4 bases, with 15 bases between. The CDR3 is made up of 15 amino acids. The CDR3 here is CASSRREGSGNTIYF. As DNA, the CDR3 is TGTGCCAGCAGCCGCAGGGAAGGGTCCGGAAACACCATATATTTT.

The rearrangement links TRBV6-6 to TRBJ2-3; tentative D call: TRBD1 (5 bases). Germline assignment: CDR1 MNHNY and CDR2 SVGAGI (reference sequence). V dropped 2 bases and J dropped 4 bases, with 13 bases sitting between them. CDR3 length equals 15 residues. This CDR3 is CASSYGRGPADTQYF. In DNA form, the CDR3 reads TGTGCCAGCAGTTACGGTAGGGGCCCGGCAGATACGCAGTATTTT.

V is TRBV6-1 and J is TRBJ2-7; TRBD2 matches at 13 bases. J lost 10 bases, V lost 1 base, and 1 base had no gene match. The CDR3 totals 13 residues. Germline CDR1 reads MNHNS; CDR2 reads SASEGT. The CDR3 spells CASSEGTSGSQYF. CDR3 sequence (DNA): TGTGCCAGCAGTGAAGGGACTAGCGGGAGCCAGTACTTC.

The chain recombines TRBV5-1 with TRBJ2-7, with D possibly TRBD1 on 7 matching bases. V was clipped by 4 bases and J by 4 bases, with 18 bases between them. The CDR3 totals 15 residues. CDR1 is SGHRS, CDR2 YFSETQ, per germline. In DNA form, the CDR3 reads TGCGCCAGCAGCCCTCAGGGGGGAGATTTGTACGAGCAGTACTTC. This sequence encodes CASSPQGGDLYEQYF.

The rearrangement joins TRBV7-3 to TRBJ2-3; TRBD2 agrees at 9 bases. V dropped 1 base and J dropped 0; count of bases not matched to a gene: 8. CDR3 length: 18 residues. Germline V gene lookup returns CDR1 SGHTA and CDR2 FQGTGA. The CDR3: CASSLMISGSPSTDTQYF. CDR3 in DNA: TGTGCCAGCAGCTTAATGATTAGCGGGAGCCCTAGCACAGATACGCAGTATTTT.

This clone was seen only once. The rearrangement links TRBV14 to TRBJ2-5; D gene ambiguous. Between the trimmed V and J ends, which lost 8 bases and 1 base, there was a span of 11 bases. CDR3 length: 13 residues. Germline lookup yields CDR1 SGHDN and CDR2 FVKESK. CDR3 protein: CASAGPAQETQYF. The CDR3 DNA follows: TGTGCCAGCGCCGGGCCAGCCCAAGAGACCCAGTACTTC.

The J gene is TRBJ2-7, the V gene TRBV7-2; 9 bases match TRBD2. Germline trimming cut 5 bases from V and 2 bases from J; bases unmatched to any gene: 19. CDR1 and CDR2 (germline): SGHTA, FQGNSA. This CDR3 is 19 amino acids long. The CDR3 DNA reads TGTGCCAGCAGCCCCCAGCGGGTTCTAGCGGGACCGACAGCCTACGAGCAGTACTTC. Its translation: CASSPQRVLAGPTAYEQYF.

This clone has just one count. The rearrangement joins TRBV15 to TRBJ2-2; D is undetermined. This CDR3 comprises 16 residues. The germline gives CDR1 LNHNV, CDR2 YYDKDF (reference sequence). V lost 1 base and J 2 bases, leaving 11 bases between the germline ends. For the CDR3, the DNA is TGTGCCACCAGCAGAGGGACGCTGCTAAACACCGGGGAGCTGTTTTTT. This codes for CATSRGTLLNTGELFF.

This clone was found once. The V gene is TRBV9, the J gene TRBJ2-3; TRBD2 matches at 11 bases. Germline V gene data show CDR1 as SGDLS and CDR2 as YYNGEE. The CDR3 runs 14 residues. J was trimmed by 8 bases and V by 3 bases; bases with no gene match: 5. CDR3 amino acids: CASSGSGRGATQYF. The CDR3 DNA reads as TGTGCCAGCAGCGGTAGCGGGAGGGGGGCTACGCAGTATTTT.

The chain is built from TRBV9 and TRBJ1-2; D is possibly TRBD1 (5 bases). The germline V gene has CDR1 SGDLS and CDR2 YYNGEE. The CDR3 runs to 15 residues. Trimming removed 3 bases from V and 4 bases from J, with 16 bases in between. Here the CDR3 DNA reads TGTGCCAGCAGCGATCAGCCGGGACGTACCTATGGCTACACCTTC. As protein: CASSDQPGRTYGYTF.

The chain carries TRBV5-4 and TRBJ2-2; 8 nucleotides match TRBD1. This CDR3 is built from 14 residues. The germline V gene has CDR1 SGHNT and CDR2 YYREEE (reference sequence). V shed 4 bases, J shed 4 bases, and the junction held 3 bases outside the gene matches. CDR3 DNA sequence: TGTGCCAGCAGCCCCGGACAGGGCACCGGGGAGCTGTTTTTT. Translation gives CASSPGQGTGELFF.

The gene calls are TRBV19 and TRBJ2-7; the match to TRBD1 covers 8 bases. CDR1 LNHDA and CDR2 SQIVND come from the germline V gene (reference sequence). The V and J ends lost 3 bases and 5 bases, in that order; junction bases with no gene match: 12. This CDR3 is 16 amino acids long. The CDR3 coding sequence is TGTGCCAGTAGTATCGAGGCCAGGGGGCCTTTGGACGAGCAGTACTTC. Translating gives CASSIEARGPLDEQYF.

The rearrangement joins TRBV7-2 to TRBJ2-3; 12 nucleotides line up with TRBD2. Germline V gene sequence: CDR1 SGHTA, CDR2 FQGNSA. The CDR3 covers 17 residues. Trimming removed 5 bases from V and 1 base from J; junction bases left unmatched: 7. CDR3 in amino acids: CASSADPSGRGTDTQYF. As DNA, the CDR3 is TGTGCCAGCAGCGCAGACCCTAGCGGGAGGGGCACAGATACGCAGTATTTT.

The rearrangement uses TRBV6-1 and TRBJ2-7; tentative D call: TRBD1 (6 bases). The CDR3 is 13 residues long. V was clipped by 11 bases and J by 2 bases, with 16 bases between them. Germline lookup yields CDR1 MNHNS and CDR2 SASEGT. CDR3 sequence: CAVGRDTTYEQYF. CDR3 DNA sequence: TGTGCCGTGGGCCGGGACACCACCTACGAGCAGTACTTC.

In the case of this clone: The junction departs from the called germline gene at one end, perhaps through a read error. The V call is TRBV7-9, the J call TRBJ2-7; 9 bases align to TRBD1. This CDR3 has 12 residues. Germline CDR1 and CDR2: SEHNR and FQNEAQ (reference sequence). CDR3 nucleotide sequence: TGTGCCAGCAGCACCGAACAGGGGGCAATGGTCTTC. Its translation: CASSTEQGAMVF.

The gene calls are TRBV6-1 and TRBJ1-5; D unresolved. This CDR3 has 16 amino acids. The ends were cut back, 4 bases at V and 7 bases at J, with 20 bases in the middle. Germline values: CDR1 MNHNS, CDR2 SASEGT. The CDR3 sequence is CASSGLGRNMEQPQHF. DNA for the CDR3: TGTGCCAGCAGTGGACTCGGGCGGAACATGGAGCAGCCCCAGCATTTT.